This T cell receptor beta chain was sequenced for a study of blood T cells in healthy people across ages. Study details: The template switching approach captured approximately one barcoded beta molecule for every two T cells.

A sample-barcoded 5' primer and a J-beta primer mix were used in a second PCR of roughly 7 to 11 cycles. CDR3-containing paired-end reads numbered at least 3 million in each sample. Using its own MiXCR run on the 5' RACE reads, TCRdb lists one record per CDR3 protein. This table has approximately 960,000 distinct CDR3 sequences, about 27% appearing once. The germline V gene has CDR1 SQVTM and CDR2 ANQGSEA. The CDR3 contains 11 residues. Peripheral blood samples of about 10 milliliters were drawn from each donor. There were at least 6 micrograms of total RNA extracted from every sample. This sample was shared with a second study, whose subject was T cells of mothers and their children.

The origin of this receptor is a woman aged 40 to 49 in good health. Sequenced input: blood. The chain has TRBV29-1 and TRBJ1-1; maybe TRBD1 (5 bases). This chain's CDR3 is CSGDGRPEAFF. For the CDR3, the DNA is TGCAGTGGGGACGGAAGGCCTGAAGCTTTCTTT.